The rows below give T cell receptor beta chains drawn from one sample of a study of blood T cell repertoires in COVID-19. The assay was immunoSEQ multiplex PCR, and TCRdb's table has in-frame clones only and misses some. The data contain almost 70,000 clones, 79% of them seen just once; the ten biggest clones take up 40% to 50%. Sequenced: peripheral blood. All receptors come from a human donor in a cohort sampled during active COVID-19. The CDR3 runs from the conserved cysteine through the conserved F or W. Fields, in order: CDR3 protein, CDR3 DNA, clone size, D gene, V gene, J gene. A D gene is named only where the DNA matches it firmly. The size entry is marked missing in some rows and otherwise reads once, few, many or a size class.

cdr3_aa: CASSLERAGSDGYTF
cdr3_nt: TGCGCCAGCAGCTTGGAGCGGGCAGGGTCGGATGGCTACACCTTC
clone_size: NA
d_call: NA
v_call: TRBV5-1
j_call: TRBJ1-2

cdr3_aa: CASSNPQGIRNGYTF
cdr3_nt: TGTGCCAGCAGTAACCCACAGGGAATCCGCAATGGCTACACCTTC
clone_size: NA
d_call: NA
v_call: TRBV6-2/TRBV6-3
j_call: TRBJ1-2

cdr3_aa: CASSLEGTSGRAGSTDTQYF
cdr3_nt: TGCGCCAGCAGCTTGGAGGGGACTAGCGGGAGGGCCGGAAGCACAGATACGCAGTATTTT
clone_size: NA
d_call: TRBD2
v_call: TRBV5-1
j_call: TRBJ2-3

cdr3_aa: CASSRGRVNGIQYF
cdr3_nt: TGTGCCAGTAGCCGAGGCCGGGTTAATGGCATTCAGTACTTC
clone_size: NA
d_call: NA
v_call: TRBV19
j_call: TRBJ2-4

cdr3_aa: CASSHQGAGYTEAFF
cdr3_nt: TGTGCCAGCAGCCACCAGGGCGCAGGGTACACTGAAGCTTTCTTT
clone_size: NA
d_call: NA
v_call: TRBV5-4
j_call: TRBJ1-1

cdr3_aa: CASNLQAGAQETQYF
cdr3_nt: TGTGCCAGCAACCTCCAAGCGGGTGCACAAGAGACCCAGTACTTC
clone_size: NA
d_call: NA
v_call: TRBV2
j_call: TRBJ2-5

cdr3_aa: CTSSDYRGNTGELFF
cdr3_nt: TGTACCAGCAGTGACTACAGGGGGAACACCGGGGAGCTGTTTTTT
clone_size: NA
d_call: TRBD1
v_call: TRBV6-4
j_call: TRBJ2-2

cdr3_aa: CASIKERRDRGKETQYF
cdr3_nt: TGTGCCAGCATCAAAGAAAGAAGGGACAGGGGGAAAGAGACCCAGTACTTC
clone_size: once
d_call: TRBD1
v_call: TRBV4-2
j_call: TRBJ2-5

cdr3_aa: CAWSVQGAPGYTF
cdr3_nt: TGTGCCTGGAGTGTACAGGGGGCGCCTGGCTACACCTTC
clone_size: NA
d_call: TRBD1
v_call: TRBV30
j_call: TRBJ1-2

cdr3_aa: CASSAGQLSSGNTIYF
cdr3_nt: TGTGCTAGCAGCGCGGGACAGCTCAGCTCTGGAAACACCATATATTTT
clone_size: NA
d_call: TRBD1
v_call: TRBV7-7
j_call: TRBJ1-3

cdr3_aa: CASSVGGGQSNYGYTF
cdr3_nt: TGTGCCAGCAGCGTAGGTGGGGGACAGAGTAACTATGGCTACACCTTC
clone_size: NA
d_call: TRBD1
v_call: TRBV9
j_call: TRBJ1-2

cdr3_aa: CASSPGQGQETQYF
cdr3_nt: TGTGCCAGCTCACCGGGACAGGGCCAAGAGACCCAGTACTTC
clone_size: NA
d_call: TRBD1
v_call: TRBV18
j_call: TRBJ2-5

cdr3_aa: CAISNGLAGGPWTTDTQYF
cdr3_nt: TGTGCCATCAGTAACGGACTAGCGGGGGGGCCGTGGACCACAGATACGCAGTATTTT
clone_size: NA
d_call: TRBD2
v_call: TRBV10-3
j_call: TRBJ2-3

cdr3_aa: CASSLPRGQNYEQYF
cdr3_nt: TGTGCCAGCAGCTTACCTCGGGGACAGAACTACGAGCAGTACTTC
clone_size: NA
d_call: TRBD1
v_call: TRBV7-8
j_call: TRBJ2-7

cdr3_aa: CASSRETGSTEKATNEKLFF
cdr3_nt: TGTGCCAGCAGCAGGGAGACAGGTTCCACGGAAAAAGCAACTAATGAAAAACTGTTTTTT
clone_size: many
d_call: NA
v_call: TRBV21-1
j_call: TRBJ1-4

cdr3_aa: CASSVRDSSEQYF
cdr3_nt: TGTGCCAGCAGCGTACGGGACTCCTCAGAGCAGTACTTC
clone_size: NA
d_call: NA
v_call: TRBV9
j_call: TRBJ2-7

cdr3_aa: CASSTPGTSSWQLFF
cdr3_nt: TGTGCCAGTAGTACCCCCGGGACAAGTTCTTGGCAACTGTTTTTT
clone_size: NA
d_call: NA
v_call: TRBV19
j_call: TRBJ1-4

cdr3_aa: CASSLGQDLQPQHF
cdr3_nt: TGTGCCAGCAGCCTCGGACAGGATCTTCAGCCCCAGCATTTT
clone_size: NA
d_call: TRBD1
v_call: TRBV5-6
j_call: TRBJ1-5

cdr3_aa: CASSLSRSSYEQYF
cdr3_nt: TGCGCCAGCAGCCTCAGTAGGAGCTCCTACGAGCAGTACTTC
clone_size: NA
d_call: NA
v_call: TRBV5-1
j_call: TRBJ2-7

cdr3_aa: CASSYATPGNSPLHF
cdr3_nt: TGTGCCAGCAGTTACGCCACCCCGGGGAATTCACCCCTCCACTTT
clone_size: NA
d_call: NA
v_call: TRBV6-5
j_call: TRBJ1-6

cdr3_aa: CASSALVGISLYNEQFF
cdr3_nt: TGTGCCAGCAGTGCCTTAGTCGGGATCTCCCTCTACAATGAGCAGTTCTTC
clone_size: NA
d_call: NA
v_call: TRBV6-1
j_call: TRBJ2-1

cdr3_aa: CASSVTGPETQYF
cdr3_nt: TGCGCCAGCAGCGTGACAGGGCCCGAGACCCAGTACTTC
clone_size: NA
d_call: TRBD1
v_call: TRBV5-1
j_call: TRBJ2-5

cdr3_aa: CASFGRDRVYEQYF
cdr3_nt: TGTGCCAGCTTTGGACGGGACAGGGTCTACGAGCAGTACTTC
clone_size: NA
d_call: TRBD1
v_call: TRBV28
j_call: TRBJ2-7

cdr3_aa: CASSMRTALTYEQYF
cdr3_nt: TGTGCCAGTAGTATGAGGACAGCATTAACCTACGAGCAGTACTTC
clone_size: NA
d_call: NA
v_call: TRBV19
j_call: TRBJ2-7

cdr3_aa: CASSPTSGARDEQYF
cdr3_nt: TGTGCCAGCTCGCCTACTAGCGGGGCGCGTGACGAGCAGTACTTC
clone_size: NA
d_call: TRBD2
v_call: TRBV18
j_call: TRBJ2-7

cdr3_aa: CASTEDPGAGNTIYF
cdr3_nt: TGTGCCAGCACCGAGGACCCAGGGGCCGGAAACACCATATATTTT
clone_size: once
d_call: NA
v_call: TRBV7-9
j_call: TRBJ1-3

cdr3_aa: CASSQQGPGANVLTF
cdr3_nt: TGTGCCAGCAGTCAACAGGGACCTGGGGCCAACGTCCTGACTTTC
clone_size: NA
d_call: NA
v_call: TRBV28
j_call: TRBJ2-6

cdr3_aa: CASSLQNTGELFF
cdr3_nt: TGTGCCAGCAGCTTGCAAAACACCGGGGAGCTGTTTTTT
clone_size: NA
d_call: NA
v_call: TRBV5-4
j_call: TRBJ2-2

cdr3_aa: CASSSTGNTEAFF
cdr3_nt: TGCGCCAGCAGCTCCACAGGGAACACTGAAGCTTTCTTT
clone_size: NA
d_call: NA
v_call: TRBV5-1
j_call: TRBJ1-1

cdr3_aa: CASSITSGGSRREQYF
cdr3_nt: TGTGCCAGTAGTATCACTAGCGGGGGATCCCGGCGAGAGCAGTACTTC
clone_size: NA
d_call: TRBD2
v_call: TRBV19
j_call: TRBJ2-7

cdr3_aa: CASSRASLSSTDTQYF
cdr3_nt: TGTGCCAGCAGCCGCGCGTCGTTAAGCAGCACAGATACGCAGTATTTT
clone_size: NA
d_call: NA
v_call: TRBV7-6
j_call: TRBJ2-3

cdr3_aa: CSVVPQSSADTQYF
cdr3_nt: TGCAGCGTTGTGCCCCAATCCAGCGCAGATACGCAGTATTTT
clone_size: many
d_call: NA
v_call: TRBV29-1
j_call: TRBJ2-3

cdr3_aa: CASSLTGSTTEQYF
cdr3_nt: TGTGCCAGCAGCTTGACAGGGAGCACTACGGAGCAGTACTTC
clone_size: NA
d_call: TRBD1
v_call: TRBV7-6
j_call: TRBJ2-7

cdr3_aa: CASSDRLAGGPWTGELFF
cdr3_nt: TGCGCCAGCAGCGACAGACTAGCGGGAGGGCCGTGGACCGGGGAGCTGTTTTTT
clone_size: NA
d_call: TRBD2
v_call: TRBV10-2
j_call: TRBJ2-2

cdr3_aa: CASSQLGGSTQYF
cdr3_nt: TGTGCCAGCAGCCAACTAGGGGGAAGCACGCAGTATTTT
clone_size: NA
d_call: NA
v_call: TRBV14
j_call: TRBJ2-3

cdr3_aa: CASSVRQGAYNEQFF
cdr3_nt: TGTGCCAGCAGCGTACGACAGGGGGCCTACAATGAGCAGTTCTTC
clone_size: few
d_call: TRBD1
v_call: TRBV7-2
j_call: TRBJ2-1

cdr3_aa: CASGRGGLAGVGDTQYF
cdr3_nt: TGCGCCAGCGGAAGAGGGGGACTAGCGGGAGTCGGAGATACGCAGTATTTT
clone_size: NA
d_call: TRBD2
v_call: TRBV5-1
j_call: TRBJ2-3

cdr3_aa: CATSDLSQGQQYEQYF
cdr3_nt: TGTGCCACCAGTGATCTTTCCCAGGGACAGCAGTACGAGCAGTACTTC
clone_size: NA
d_call: TRBD1
v_call: TRBV24-1
j_call: TRBJ2-7

cdr3_aa: CASSPGTSESDTQYF
cdr3_nt: TGTGCCAGCAGTCCCGGGACTAGCGAGTCAGATACGCAGTATTTT
clone_size: NA
d_call: TRBD2
v_call: TRBV5-4
j_call: TRBJ2-3

cdr3_aa: CASSTRTSGGSSNIQYF
cdr3_nt: TGTGCCAGCAGCACTAGGACTAGCGGGGGATCATCAAACATTCAGTACTTC
clone_size: NA
d_call: NA
v_call: TRBV21-1
j_call: TRBJ2-4

cdr3_aa: CASRLTSGSSYEQYF
cdr3_nt: TGTGCCAGCAGATTGACTAGCGGGAGCTCCTACGAGCAGTACTTC
clone_size: few
d_call: TRBD2
v_call: TRBV6-6
j_call: TRBJ2-7

cdr3_aa: CASSKDRGRYEQYF
cdr3_nt: TGTGCCAGCTCCAAGGACAGGGGGCGGTACGAGCAGTACTTC
clone_size: NA
d_call: TRBD1
v_call: TRBV18
j_call: TRBJ2-7

cdr3_aa: CASSQNAGFDEQFF
cdr3_nt: TGTGCCAGTAGTCAAAATGCCGGGTTCGATGAGCAGTTCTTC
clone_size: NA
d_call: NA
v_call: TRBV19
j_call: TRBJ2-1

cdr3_aa: CASSLSAGQGNRQYF
cdr3_nt: TGCGCCAGCAGCTTAAGTGCGGGACAGGGAAATCGGCAGTACTTC
clone_size: NA
d_call: TRBD1
v_call: TRBV5-1
j_call: TRBJ2-7

cdr3_aa: CASSPRGNQPQHF
cdr3_nt: TGTGCCAGCAGTCCCAGGGGAAATCAGCCCCAGCATTTT
clone_size: few
d_call: NA
v_call: TRBV6-6
j_call: TRBJ1-5

cdr3_aa: CASSITSGRAYEQYF
cdr3_nt: TGTGCCAGTAGTATAACTAGCGGGAGGGCCTACGAGCAGTACTTC
clone_size: NA
d_call: TRBD2
v_call: TRBV19
j_call: TRBJ2-7

cdr3_aa: CASSISRVDGYTF
cdr3_nt: TGTGCCAGTAGTATATCCAGGGTGGACGGCTACACCTTC
clone_size: few
d_call: NA
v_call: TRBV19
j_call: TRBJ1-2

cdr3_aa: CASSFQREEKETQYF
cdr3_nt: TGCGCCAGCAGCTTTCAGCGGGAGGAGAAGGAGACCCAGTACTTC
clone_size: NA
d_call: TRBD2
v_call: TRBV5-1
j_call: TRBJ2-5

cdr3_aa: CASTTAGATSYEQYF
cdr3_nt: TGTGCCAGCACGACGGCGGGGGCGACTTCCTACGAGCAGTACTTC
clone_size: NA
d_call: NA
v_call: TRBV28
j_call: TRBJ2-7

cdr3_aa: CASSQGLSSGVTYEQYF
cdr3_nt: TGTGCCAGCAGCCAAGGCCTCTCTAGCGGGGTTACCTACGAGCAGTACTTC
clone_size: NA
d_call: TRBD2
v_call: TRBV4-2
j_call: TRBJ2-7

cdr3_aa: CASSYPRLSGANVLTF
cdr3_nt: TGTGCCAGCAGTTACCCTCGTCTCTCTGGGGCCAACGTCCTGACTTTC
clone_size: NA
d_call: NA
v_call: TRBV6-2/TRBV6-3
j_call: TRBJ2-6

cdr3_aa: CASSLGAGAGNTIYF
cdr3_nt: TGTGCCAGCAGCTTGGGAGCAGGGGCGGGAAACACCATATATTTT
clone_size: NA
d_call: NA
v_call: TRBV5-4
j_call: TRBJ1-3

cdr3_aa: CASSLKLAGGFEQYF
cdr3_nt: TGTGCCAGCAGCTTAAAGCTAGCGGGAGGGTTCGAGCAGTACTTC
clone_size: NA
d_call: TRBD2
v_call: TRBV5-4
j_call: TRBJ2-7

cdr3_aa: CASSPSTDTQYF
cdr3_nt: TGTGCCAGCAGCCCTAGCACAGATACGCAGTATTTT
clone_size: NA
d_call: NA
v_call: TRBV6-6
j_call: TRBJ2-3

cdr3_aa: CATSRDPPRPTGLGEKLFF
cdr3_nt: TGTGCCACCAGCAGAGATCCCCCTCGCCCGACAGGGTTGGGTGAAAAACTGTTTTTT
clone_size: NA
d_call: TRBD1
v_call: TRBV15
j_call: TRBJ1-4